The TCR beta chain described here comes from a study of blood T cell repertoires in COVID-19 (dated by TCRdb to the early 2020s). About the investigation overall: Samples from collaborators originated in the United States, Italy and Spain and spanned both the acute and convalescent phases of COVID-19. Samples came from the ongoing ImmuneRACE study (first 160 participants) plus 1,254 subjects from 6 global collaborators. Deeply sampled blood TCRbeta repertoires from subjects exposed to, actively infected with, or recovered from COVID-19 were included in the dataset. The material from the prospective study consisted of cDNA or gDNA derived from T cells, B-cell-depleted T cells, or PBMCs. A de-identified subject ID, COVID-19 status, age in years and sex were almost always included in the sample metadata. The repertoires were released in a freely available public database meant as a resource for research on the immune response to SARS-CoV-2. HLA class I and class II types, where available, came from metadata supplied by the sample provider rather than from assay-based typing. General findings and caveats noted by the study authors: The quantity of clinical and demographic metadata differed by source and by participant and was supplied without curation.

Notes on this clone: Its specific antigen is unknown. The sample holds no much larger clone one base away, and base qualities are not on file.

Participants in the prospective study were enrolled through a virtual design, were aged about 18 to 100 years, and lived in roughly 25 United States geographic areas. In the prospective study, cohorts were assigned on the basis of participant-reported clinical history obtained from a screening survey and a study questionnaire. In the prospective study, mobile phlebotomists collected whole blood, serum and a nasopharyngeal or oropharyngeal swab from each participant. Over a roughly 2-month period, participants in the prospective study had the option of providing additional blood draws and questionnaires. Blood samples from the prospective study were shipped frozen or at room temperature prior to DNA extraction. TCRbeta CDR3 regions were amplified from genomic DNA using the immunoSEQ Assay, a bias-controlled multiplex PCR. The authors' analysis ran thus. Within the assay, amplification of reference gene primers was used to estimate how many nucleated cells each sample contained. To quantify the absolute abundance of each unique TCRbeta CDR3 rearrangement, sequence reads were collapsed and filtered. For each sample, productive Simpson clonality was calculated as the square root of Simpson's diversity index across productive rearrangements. Sourced from immuneACCESS, this table was stored by TCRdb with only in-frame sequences that have V and J called. A share of the clones is absent; for the studies checked, an unresolved V gene accounts for under half, and the remainder has no known explanation. V, J and clone size are taken as reported in that table, and D and trimming were inferred from the DNA itself. This sample gives 300,000 to 400,000 clones in total; around nine tenths of them show up just once. The top ten hold 0.95% to 1% of the sample.

From the cysteine through the phenylalanine, the CDR3 covers 16 amino acids. The read is trimmed to its CDR3 DNA, 48 bases read in frame from base 1. At the junction V is shortened by 2 bases and J by 7 bases; bases outside the gene matches: 7. CDR1 and CDR2 are drawn from the germline V gene (reference sequence): MNHEY, SMNVEV. The source material was PBMCs or T cells enriched from blood (not recorded which). The sequence joins TRBV27 to TRBJ2-1, with 11 middle bases fitting TRBD1. This TCR came from a woman aged 25 to 39 with acute COVID-19. The encoded CDR3 is CASSLAGTGGRNEQFF. The DNA reads as follows: TGTGCCAGCAGTTTAGCCGGGACAGGGGGGCGGAATGAGCAGTTCTTC.